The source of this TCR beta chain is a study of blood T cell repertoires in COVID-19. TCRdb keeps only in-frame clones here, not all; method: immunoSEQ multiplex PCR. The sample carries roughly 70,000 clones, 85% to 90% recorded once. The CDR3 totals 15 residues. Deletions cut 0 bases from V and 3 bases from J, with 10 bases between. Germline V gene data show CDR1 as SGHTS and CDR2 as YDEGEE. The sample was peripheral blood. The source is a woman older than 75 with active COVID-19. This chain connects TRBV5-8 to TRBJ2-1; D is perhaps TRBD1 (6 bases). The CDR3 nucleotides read TGTGCCAGCAGCTTGGGTCACAGGGTCTACAATGAGCAGTTCTTC. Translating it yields CASSLGHRVYNEQFF. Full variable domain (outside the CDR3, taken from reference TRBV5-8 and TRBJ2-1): EAGVTQSPTHLIKTRGQQATLRCSPISGHTSVYWYQQALGLGLQFLLWYDEGEERNRGNFPPRFSGRQFPNYSSELNVNALELEDSALYLCASSLGHRVYNEQFFGPGTRLTVL.